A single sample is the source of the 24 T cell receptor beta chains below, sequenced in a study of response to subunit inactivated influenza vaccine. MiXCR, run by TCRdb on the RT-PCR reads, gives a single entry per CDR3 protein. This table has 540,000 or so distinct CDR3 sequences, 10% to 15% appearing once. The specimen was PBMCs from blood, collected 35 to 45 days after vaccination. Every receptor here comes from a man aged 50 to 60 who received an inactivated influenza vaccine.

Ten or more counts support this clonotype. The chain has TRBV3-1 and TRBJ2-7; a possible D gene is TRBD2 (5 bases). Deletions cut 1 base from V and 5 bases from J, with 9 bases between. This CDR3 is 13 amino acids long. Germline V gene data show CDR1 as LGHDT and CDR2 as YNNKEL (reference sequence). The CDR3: CASSQVDGNEQYF. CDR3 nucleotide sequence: TGTGCCAGCAGCCAAGTTGACGGGAACGAGCAGTACTTC.

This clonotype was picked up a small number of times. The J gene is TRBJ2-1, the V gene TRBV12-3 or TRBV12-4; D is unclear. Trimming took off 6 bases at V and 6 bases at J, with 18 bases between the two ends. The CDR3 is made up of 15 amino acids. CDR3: CASSPRVLLGNEQFF. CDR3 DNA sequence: TGTGCCAGCAGCCCTAGGGTCCTTCTAGGCAATGAGCAGTTCTTC.

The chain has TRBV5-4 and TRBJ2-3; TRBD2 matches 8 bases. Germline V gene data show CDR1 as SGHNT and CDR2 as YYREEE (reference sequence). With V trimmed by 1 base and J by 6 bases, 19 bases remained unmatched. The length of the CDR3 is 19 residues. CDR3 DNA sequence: TGTGCCAGCAGCTTGCTATTCCACTCAACGGGAGGGGAAATTGATACGCAGTATTTT. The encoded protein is CASSLLFHSTGGEIDTQYF.

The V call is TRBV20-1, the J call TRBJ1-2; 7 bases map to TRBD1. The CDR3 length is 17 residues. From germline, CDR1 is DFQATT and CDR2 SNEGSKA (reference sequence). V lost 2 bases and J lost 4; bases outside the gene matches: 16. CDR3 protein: CSARSPGTVLFRYGYTF. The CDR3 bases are TGCAGTGCTAGAAGCCCCGGGACAGTCCTTTTCCGCTATGGCTACACCTTC.

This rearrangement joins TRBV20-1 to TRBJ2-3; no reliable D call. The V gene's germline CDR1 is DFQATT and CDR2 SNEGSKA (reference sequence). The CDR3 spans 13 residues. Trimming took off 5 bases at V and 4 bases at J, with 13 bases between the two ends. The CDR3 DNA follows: TGCAGTGCTCACCACAACTGGGCAGATACGCAGTATTTT. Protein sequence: CSAHHNWADTQYF.

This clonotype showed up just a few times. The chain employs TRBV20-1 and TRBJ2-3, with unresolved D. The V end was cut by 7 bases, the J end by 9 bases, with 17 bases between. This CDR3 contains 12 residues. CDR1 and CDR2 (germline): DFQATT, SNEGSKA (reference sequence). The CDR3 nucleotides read TGCAGTGTAGTTAGGGATACACCAACGCAGTATTTT. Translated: CSVVRDTPTQYF.

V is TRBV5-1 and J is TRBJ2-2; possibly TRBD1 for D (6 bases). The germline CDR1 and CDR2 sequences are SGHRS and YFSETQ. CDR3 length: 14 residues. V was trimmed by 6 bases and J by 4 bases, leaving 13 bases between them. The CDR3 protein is CASNPTGGTGELFF. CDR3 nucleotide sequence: TGCGCCAGCAACCCGACAGGTGGCACCGGGGAGCTGTTTTTT.

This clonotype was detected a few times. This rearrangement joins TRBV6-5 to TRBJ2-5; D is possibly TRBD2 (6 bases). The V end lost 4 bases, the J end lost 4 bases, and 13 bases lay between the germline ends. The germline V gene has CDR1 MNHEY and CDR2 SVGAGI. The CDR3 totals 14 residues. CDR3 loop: CASSSPGGRETQYF. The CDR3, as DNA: TGTGCCAGCAGTTCCCCCGGGGGTAGAGAGACCCAGTACTTC.

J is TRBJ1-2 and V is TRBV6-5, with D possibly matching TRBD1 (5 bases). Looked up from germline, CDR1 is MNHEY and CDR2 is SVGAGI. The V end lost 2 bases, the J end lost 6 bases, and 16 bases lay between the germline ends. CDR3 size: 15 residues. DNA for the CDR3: TGTGCCAGCAGTTACAGGGGACGGACTGTGGATGGCTACACCTTC. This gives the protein CASSYRGRTVDGYTF.

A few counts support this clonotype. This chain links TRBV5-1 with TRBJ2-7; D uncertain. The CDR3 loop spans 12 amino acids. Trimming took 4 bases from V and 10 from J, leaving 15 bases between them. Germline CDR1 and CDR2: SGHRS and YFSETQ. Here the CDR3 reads CASSDPGREQYF. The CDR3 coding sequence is TGCGCCAGCAGCGATCCTGGGCGCGAACAGTACTTC.

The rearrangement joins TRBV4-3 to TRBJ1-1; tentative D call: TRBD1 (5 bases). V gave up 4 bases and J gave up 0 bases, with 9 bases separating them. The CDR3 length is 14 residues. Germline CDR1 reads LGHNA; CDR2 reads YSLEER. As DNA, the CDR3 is TGCGCCAGCAGCCCGACAGCATTGAACACTGAAGCTTTCTTT. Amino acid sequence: CASSPTALNTEAFF.

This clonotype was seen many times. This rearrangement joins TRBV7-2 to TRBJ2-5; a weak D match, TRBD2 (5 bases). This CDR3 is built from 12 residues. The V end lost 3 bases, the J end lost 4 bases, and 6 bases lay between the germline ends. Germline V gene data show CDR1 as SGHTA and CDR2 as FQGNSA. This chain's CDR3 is CASSFAGETQYF. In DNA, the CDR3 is TGTGCCAGCAGCTTCGCGGGAGAGACCCAGTACTTC.

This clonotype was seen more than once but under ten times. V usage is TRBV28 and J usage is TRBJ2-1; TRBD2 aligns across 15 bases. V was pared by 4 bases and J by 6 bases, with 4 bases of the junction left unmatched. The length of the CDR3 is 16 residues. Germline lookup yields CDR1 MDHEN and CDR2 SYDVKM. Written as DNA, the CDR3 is TGTGCCAGCAGTTCACCGGGACTAGCGGGAGGCAATGAGCAGTTCTTC. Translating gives CASSSPGLAGGNEQFF. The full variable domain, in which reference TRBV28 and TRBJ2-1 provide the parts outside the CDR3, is DVKVTQSSRYLVKRTGEKVFLECVQDMDHENMFWYRQDPGLGLRLIYFSYDVKMKEKGDIPEGYSVSREKKERFSLILESASTNQTSMYLCASSSPGLAGGNEQFFGPGTRLTVL.

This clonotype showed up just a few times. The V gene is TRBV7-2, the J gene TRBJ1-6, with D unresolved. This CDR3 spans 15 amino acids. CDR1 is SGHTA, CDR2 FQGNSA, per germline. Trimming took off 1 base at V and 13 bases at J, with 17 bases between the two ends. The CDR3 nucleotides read TGTGCCAGCAGCTTAGTTATCACAGACCCTGGGCCCCTCCACTTT. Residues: CASSLVITDPGPLHF.

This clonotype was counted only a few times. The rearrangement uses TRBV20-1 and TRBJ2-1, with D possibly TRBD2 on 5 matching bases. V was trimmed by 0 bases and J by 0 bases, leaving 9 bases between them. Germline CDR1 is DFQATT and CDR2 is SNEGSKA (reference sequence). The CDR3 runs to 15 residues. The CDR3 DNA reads TGCAGTGCTAGAGATATGCGGGTCTCCTACAATGAGCAGTTCTTC. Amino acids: CSARDMRVSYNEQFF.

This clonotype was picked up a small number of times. This chain's CDR3 is CASSLEAASAYNEQFF. The CDR3 coding sequence is TGTGCCAGCAGCTTAGAGGCGGCTAGCGCGTACAATGAGCAGTTCTTC. The chain combines TRBV7-6 with TRBJ2-1; maybe TRBD2 (6 bases). The CDR3 totals 16 residues. V lost 1 base to trimming and J lost 4 bases, with 14 bases between them. Germline V gives CDR1 SGHVS, CDR2 FNYEAQ. Using reference TRBV7-6 and TRBJ2-1 for the parts outside the CDR3, the full variable domain is GAGVSQSPRYKVTKRGQDVALRCDPISGHVSLYWYRQALGQGPEFLTYFNYEAQQDKSGLPNDRFSAERPEGSISTLTIQRTEQRDSAMYRCASSLEAASAYNEQFFGPGTRLTVL.

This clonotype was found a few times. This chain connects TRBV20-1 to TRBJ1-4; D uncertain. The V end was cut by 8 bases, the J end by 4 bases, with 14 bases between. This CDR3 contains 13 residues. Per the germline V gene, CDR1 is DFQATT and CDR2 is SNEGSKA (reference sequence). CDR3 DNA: TGCAGTAGCCCGGGTGCGGATAATGAAAAACTGTTTTTT. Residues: CSSPGADNEKLFF.

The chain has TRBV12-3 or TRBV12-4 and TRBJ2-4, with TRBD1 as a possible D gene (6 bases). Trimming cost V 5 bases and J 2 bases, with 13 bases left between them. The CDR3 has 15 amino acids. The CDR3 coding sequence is TGTGCCAGCAGTCCAGGGGTTTTGTCCAAAAACATTCAGTACTTC. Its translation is CASSPGVLSKNIQYF.

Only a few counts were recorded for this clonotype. The CDR3 nucleotides are TGCGCCAGCAGCCTCTACTACAGCGGAGCCTACAATGAGCAGTTCTTC. This translates into CASSLYYSGAYNEQFF. J is TRBJ2-1 and V is TRBV5-1; D might be TRBD2 (5 bases). The CDR3 loop spans 16 amino acids. Trimming took 4 bases from V and 2 from J, leaving 16 bases between them. Germline lookup yields CDR1 SGHRS and CDR2 YFSETQ.

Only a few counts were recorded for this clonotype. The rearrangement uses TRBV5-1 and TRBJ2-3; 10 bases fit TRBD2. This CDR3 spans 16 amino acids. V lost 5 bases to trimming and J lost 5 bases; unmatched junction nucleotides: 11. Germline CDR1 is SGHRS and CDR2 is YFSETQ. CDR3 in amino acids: CASRKSGGAQLDTQYF. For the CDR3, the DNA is TGCGCCAGCAGAAAGAGCGGGGGGGCTCAATTAGATACGCAGTATTTT.

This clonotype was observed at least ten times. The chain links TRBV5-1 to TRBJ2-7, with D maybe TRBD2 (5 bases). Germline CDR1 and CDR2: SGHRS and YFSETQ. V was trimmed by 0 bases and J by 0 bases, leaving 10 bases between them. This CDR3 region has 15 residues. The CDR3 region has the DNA TGCGCCAGCAGCTTGGTGTCGGGGAACTCCTACGAGCAGTACTTC. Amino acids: CASSLVSGNSYEQYF.

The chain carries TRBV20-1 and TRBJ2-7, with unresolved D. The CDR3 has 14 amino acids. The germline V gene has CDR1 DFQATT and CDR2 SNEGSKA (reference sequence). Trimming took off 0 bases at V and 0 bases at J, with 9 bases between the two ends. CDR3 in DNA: TGCAGTGCTAGAGACCAACGCGGCTCCTACGAGCAGTACTTC. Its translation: CSARDQRGSYEQYF.

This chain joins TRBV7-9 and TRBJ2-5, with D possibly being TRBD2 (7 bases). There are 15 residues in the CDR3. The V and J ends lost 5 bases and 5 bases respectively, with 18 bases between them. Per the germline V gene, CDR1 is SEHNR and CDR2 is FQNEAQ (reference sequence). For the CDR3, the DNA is TGTGCCAGCAGCCCCCCCGCGCGGGGGCATGAGACCCAGTACTTC. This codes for CASSPPARGHETQYF.

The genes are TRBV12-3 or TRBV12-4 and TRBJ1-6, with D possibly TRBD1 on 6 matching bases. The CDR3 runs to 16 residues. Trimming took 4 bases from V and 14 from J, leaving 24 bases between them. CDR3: CASSSIGQNVESALHF. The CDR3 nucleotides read TGTGCCAGCAGTTCGATTGGACAGAATGTTGAAAGCGCCCTCCACTTT.